This T cell receptor (beta chain) was identified during a study of CD8 T cells in ankylosing spondylitis. Germline CDR1 is SGHAT and CDR2 is FQNNGV. The ends were cut back, 5 bases at V and 3 bases at J, with 14 bases in the middle. CDR3 size: 15 residues. In this sample, this clonotype turned up many times. Its antigen remains unknown. Broader study findings: Both synovial fluid and blood in reactive arthritis had previously been reported to carry some motif variants. According to the report, clones linked to the disease were significantly enriched in matched synovial fluid samples taken from ankylosing spondylitis patients. There was a TCR beta motif, made of 7 or 8 highly homologous variants, that appeared characteristic of ankylosing spondylitis blood.

TCRdb re-analysed the 5' RACE reads in MiXCR, keeping a single row per CDR3 protein. The sample includes more than 300,000 distinct CDR3 sequences, around a tenth seen only once; the top ten take roughly 9%. Sequenced input: blood, either unsorted or a sorted T cell fraction (not recorded which). The V gene is TRBV11-2, the J gene TRBJ2-1; D is unresolved. This clonotype originated in a female donor with ankylosing spondylitis or in good health (not recorded which). CDR3 sequence: CASSPMSSGYNEQFF. The DNA of the CDR3 is TGTGCCAGCAGCCCGATGAGTTCCGGCTACAATGAGCAGTTCTTC.